These 13 T cell receptor beta chains originate from one sample sequenced in a study of blood T cell repertoires in COVID-19. Assay: immunoSEQ multiplex PCR; the TCRdb copy retains only in-frame clones and omits some. Found here are 110,000 to 150,000 clones, approximately 87% of them singletons; the top ten hold about 11%. Sequencing was carried out using PBMCs or T cells enriched from blood (not recorded which). The origin of the receptors is a man between 60 and 75 years old who had recovered from COVID-19.

As to this clone: Its ends do not fully match the called genes, so a read error is possible. This chain links TRBV4-2 with TRBJ1-2, with D possibly being TRBD1 (5 bases). This CDR3 contains 12 residues. Germline CDR1 reads LGHNA; CDR2 reads YNFKEQ. The CDR3 is CASSQDAGRQNF. CDR3 nucleotide sequence: TGTGCCAGCAGCCAAGATGCGGGGAGACAGAACTTC.

The chain carries TRBV5-1 and TRBJ1-4; 7 nucleotides align to TRBD1. The CDR3 covers 15 residues. With V trimmed by 6 bases and J by 6 bases, 11 bases remained unmatched. Germline CDR1 is SGHRS and CDR2 is YFSETQ. The DNA for the CDR3 is TGCGCCAGCACGAACGAACCGGGGACAGATGAAAAACTGTTTTTT. It is translated as CASTNEPGTDEKLFF.

This chain links TRBV6-6 with TRBJ2-3, with 7 bases matching TRBD2. The CDR3 runs to 16 residues. V lost 4 bases to trimming and J lost 4 bases; unmatched junction nucleotides: 11. Germline V CDR1 and CDR2: MNHNY, SVGAGI (reference sequence). CDR3 DNA: TGTGCCAGCAGTTTCCTTCGGGAGGTCAGGGCAGATACGCAGTATTTT. This sequence encodes CASSFLREVRADTQYF.

Note on this clone: Different DNA sequences within this sample yield the same CDR3. This chain links TRBV28 with TRBJ1-5, with D possibly TRBD1 on 6 matching bases. CDR1 is MDHEN and CDR2 is SYDVKM in the germline V gene. The CDR3 covers 14 residues. Trimming removed 5 bases at V and 0 bases at J, with 8 bases between. CDR3 region: CASSIQGSNQPQHF. The CDR3 DNA reads as TGTGCCAGCAGTATACAGGGTAGCAATCAGCCCCAGCATTTT.

This clone was detected only once. The J gene is TRBJ2-7, the V gene TRBV9; 8 bases are shared with TRBD1. The CDR3 sequence is 14 residues long. V was pared by 4 bases and J by 3 bases, with 6 bases of the junction left unmatched. Per germline, CDR1 SGDLS and CDR2 YYNGEE. The CDR3 sequence: CASSPRTGHYEQYF. CDR3 DNA sequence: TGTGCCAGCAGCCCTCGGACAGGGCACTACGAGCAGTACTTC. Full variable domain (outside the CDR3, taken from reference TRBV9 and TRBJ2-7): DSGVTQTPKHLITATGQRVTLRCSPRSGDLSVYWYQQSLDQGLQFLIQYYNGEERAKGNILERFSAQQFPDLHSELNLSSLELGDSALYFCASSPRTGHYEQYFGPGTRLTVT.

CDR3: CASSRLAGETNEQFF. The CDR3 region has the DNA TGTGCCAGCAGCAGACTAGCGGGAGAGACGAATGAGCAGTTCTTC. This rearrangement joins TRBV11-2 to TRBJ2-1; the match to TRBD2 covers 12 bases. V lost 5 bases, J lost 7 bases, and 6 bases stayed unmatched. The CDR3 contains 15 residues. CDR1 SGHAT and CDR2 FQNNGV come from the germline V gene.

The chain joins TRBV7-9 to TRBJ2-1; 7 nucleotides align to TRBD2. CDR1 and CDR2 from the germline V gene are SEHNR and FQNEAQ (reference sequence). The CDR3 extends over 15 amino acids. Trimming at V came to 8 bases and at J to 5 bases, leaving 12 bases not matched to a gene. CDR3 DNA sequence: TGTGCCAGCTCCATTCCCGGGACTATAAACAATGAGCAGTTCTTC. Translation: CASSIPGTINNEQFF.

This clone has more than one count but fewer than ten. V and J are TRBV29-1 and TRBJ1-1; 8 bases align to TRBD1. CDR3 length equals 12 residues. In germline, CDR1 is SQVTM, CDR2 ANQGSEA. The junction had 6 bases not matched to a gene; V was cut back by 7 bases and J by 5 bases. The CDR3 sequence: CSANRGETEAFF. The CDR3 DNA reads as TGCAGCGCAAACAGGGGGGAAACTGAAGCTTTCTTT.

V usage is TRBV30 and J usage is TRBJ2-5; TRBD2 might be the D (6 bases). Between the trimmed V and J ends, which lost 2 bases and 5 bases, there was a span of 12 bases. This CDR3 is 13 amino acids long. Germline lookup yields CDR1 GTSNPN and CDR2 SVGIG (reference sequence). CDR3 in amino acids: CAWSSGVIETQYF. The CDR3 nucleotides are TGTGCCTGGAGTTCGGGGGTTATTGAGACCCAGTACTTC.

The DNA of the CDR3 is TGTGCCAGCAGCTCACAGGGAAATGAGCAGTTCTTC. This codes for CASSSQGNEQFF. This rearrangement joins TRBV13 to TRBJ2-1; D perhaps matches TRBD1 (6 bases). The CDR3 totals 12 residues. Germline V CDR1 and CDR2: PRHDT, FYEKMQ (reference sequence). Between the trimmed V and J ends, which lost 4 bases and 7 bases, there was a span of 8 bases.

In regard to this clone: The sample contains more than one DNA sequence encoding this CDR3. The chain is built from TRBV19 and TRBJ1-5; 7 nucleotides align to TRBD1. J lost 4 bases, V lost 6 bases, and 3 bases had no gene match. The CDR3 spans 13 residues. The germline V gene has CDR1 LNHDA and CDR2 SQIVND (reference sequence). CDR3: CASRDRVNQPQHF. CDR3 bases: TGTGCCAGTAGAGACAGGGTTAATCAGCCCCAGCATTTT.

This clone was recorded once. The chain joins TRBV29-1 to TRBJ2-7, with no clear D. The V gene's germline CDR1 is SQVTM and CDR2 ANQGSEA. This CDR3 comprises 14 residues. Deletions cut 2 bases from V and 1 base from J, with 12 bases between. This CDR3 reads CSVESGSSSYEQYF. CDR3 DNA: TGCAGCGTTGAATCCGGTTCCTCATCCTACGAGCAGTACTTC.

The rearrangement links TRBV12-3 or TRBV12-4 to TRBJ2-5; D gene uncertain. Trimming pared 2 bases from V and 5 bases from J, leaving 6 bases between. This CDR3 region has 12 residues. Written as DNA, the CDR3 is TGTGCCAGCAGTTTAACATCTGAGACCCAGTACTTC. Protein product: CASSLTSETQYF.